This TCR beta chain was found in a study of liver allograft versus peripheral blood T cells (dated by TCRdb to about 2020). With respect to the entire study: The study compared the T cell receptor repertoires present in transplanted livers with the repertoires present in the peripheral blood of liver transplant recipients. What the research found in general, with its limitations: According to the report, the T cell receptor repertoires detected in peripheral blood were different from the repertoires found inside liver allografts.

CDR1 and CDR2 are read off the germline V gene (reference sequence) as MNHEY and SMNVEV. Reading from cysteine to phenylalanine, the CDR3 counts 15 amino acids. Only CDR3 DNA remains: 45 bases, in frame from the first base. The junction shows trimming of 2 bases on V and 4 bases on J, and the gene matches do not reach 6 bases of it. Sequencer: Illumina MiSeq. The raw public data were reprocessed by TCRdb itself: fastp quality trimming at Q25, MiXCR clonotype calling, in-frame beta chains only. Entries are consolidated by CDR3 protein sequence, retaining the most common genes and DNA. This sample gives several thousand distinct CDR3 sequences in total; roughly a quarter of them show up just once. The ten most abundant clones make up roughly 8.3% of the sample. The table lists this clonotype with a few counts. Its antigen is unknown. Base quality data are lacking; no much larger clone is found one base away.

This receptor was identified in a human patient who had a liver transplant. After a transplant, not all T cells may be the patient's own; some may come from the graft donor. Rearrangement joined TRBV27 to TRBJ1-1, with 8 bases aligning to TRBD1. The CDR3 here reads CASSLLLTGGTEAFF. DNA sequence: TGTGCCAGCAGTTTACTCCTTACAGGGGGCACTGAAGCTTTCTTT.